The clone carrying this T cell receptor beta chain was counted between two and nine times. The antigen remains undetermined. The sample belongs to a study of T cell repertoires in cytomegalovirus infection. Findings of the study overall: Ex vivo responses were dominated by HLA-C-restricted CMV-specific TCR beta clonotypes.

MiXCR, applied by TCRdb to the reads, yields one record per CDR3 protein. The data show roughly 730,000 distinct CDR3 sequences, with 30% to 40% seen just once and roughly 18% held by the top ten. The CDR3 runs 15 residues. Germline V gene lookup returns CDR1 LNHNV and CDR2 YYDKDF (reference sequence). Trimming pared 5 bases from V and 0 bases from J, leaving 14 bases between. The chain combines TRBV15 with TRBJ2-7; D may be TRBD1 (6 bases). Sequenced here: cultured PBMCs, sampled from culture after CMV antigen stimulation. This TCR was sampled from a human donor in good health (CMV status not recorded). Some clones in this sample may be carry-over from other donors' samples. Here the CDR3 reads CATSPRGFLSYEQYF. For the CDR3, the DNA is TGTGCCACCAGCCCTAGGGGGTTTCTCTCCTACGAGCAGTACTTC.